The 7 T cell receptor beta chains below all came from one sample that was sequenced in a study of CD8 T cells in Susac syndrome. With random hexamers, reverse transcription was performed on about 0.5 to 1 ug of RNA. TCRdb reanalysed the immunoSEQ multiplex PCR reads using MiXCR and keeps one entry per CDR3 protein. This sample has some 120,000 distinct CDR3 sequences, with about 94% found just once. What was sequenced was CD4+ T cells from PBMCs. These receptor sequences come from a human donor with multiple sclerosis.

This clonotype was found once. The chain joins TRBV10-3 to TRBJ1-1, with D uncertain. The CDR3 extends over 14 amino acids. The ends were cut back, 0 bases at V and 7 bases at J, with 12 bases in the middle. Germline CDR1 and CDR2: ENHRY and SYGVKD. CDR3 nucleotide sequence: TGTGCCATCAGTGAGTCCGCGGGAGGAAGTGAAGCTTTCTTT. Protein product: CAISESAGGSEAFF.

The J gene is TRBJ2-3, the V gene TRBV4-3, with 8 bases that match TRBD2. The V gene end was trimmed by 0 bases and the J gene end by 5 bases; junction bases not matched to a gene: 7. The CDR3 runs 16 residues. The germline gives CDR1 LGHNA, CDR2 YSLEER. This chain's CDR3 is CASSQEIPGGLDTQYF. DNA of the CDR3: TGCGCCAGCAGCCAAGAAATACCGGGGGGGCTAGATACGCAGTATTTT.

This clonotype appeared once. This chain joins TRBV5-1 and TRBJ1-1; 7 bases are a match to TRBD1. CDR1 SGHRS and CDR2 YFSETQ come from the germline V gene. This CDR3 has 16 residues. V was clipped by 1 base and J by 0 bases; unmatched bases: 6. CDR3 sequence (DNA): TGCGCCAGCAGCTTGTCACCGGGACAGCTGAACACTGAAGCTTTCTTT. Its translation is CASSLSPGQLNTEAFF.

The chain uses TRBV2 and TRBJ2-2; D gene uncertain. CDR1 is SNHLY and CDR2 is FYNNEI in the germline V gene. The CDR3 contains 15 residues. The V end was cut by 3 bases, the J end by 4 bases, with 12 bases between. CDR3 residues: CASSEERLLTGELFF. The CDR3 DNA follows: TGTGCCAGCAGTGAGGAACGCCTACTCACCGGGGAGCTGTTTTTT.

The J gene is TRBJ1-1, the V gene TRBV4-2; D gene ambiguous. The CDR3 has 14 residues. Germline V gene data show CDR1 as LGHNA and CDR2 as YNFKEQ. The V gene lost 0 bases and the J gene lost 5 bases, with 10 bases spanning the gap. CDR3: CASSQEGRWTEAFF. CDR3 DNA: TGTGCCAGCAGCCAAGAGGGCAGGTGGACTGAAGCTTTCTTT.

The chain has TRBV19 and TRBJ1-2; no definite D call. The CDR3 consists of 13 residues. Trimming pared 5 bases from V and 6 bases from J, leaving 13 bases between. The germline CDR1 and CDR2 sequences are LNHDA and SQIVND (reference sequence). CDR3: CASSFPPVHGYTF. In nucleotides, the CDR3 is TGTGCCAGTAGTTTCCCTCCTGTGCATGGCTACACCTTC.

This chain connects TRBV6-2 or TRBV6-3 to TRBJ1-2; 11 bases are shared with TRBD1. The germline CDR1 and CDR2 sequences are MNHEY and SVGEGT. The CDR3 totals 15 residues. V was pared by 7 bases and J by 2 bases, with 6 bases of the junction left unmatched. This chain's CDR3 is CASTSGQGANYGYTF. The CDR3 bases are TGTGCCAGCACCTCCGGACAGGGGGCGAACTATGGCTACACCTTC.